The subject of this entry is one TCR beta chain. Its specificity is unknown. The source of the sample is a study of blood T cell dynamics during melanoma immunotherapy. Across the study: Standard first-line treatment here was pembrolizumab or nivolumab plus ipilimumab in metastatic melanoma. Findings and caveats of the study: Whether repertoire-driving clones were melanoma-specific could not be determined.

Germline V gene sequence: CDR1 GTSNPN, CDR2 SVGIG (reference sequence). CDR3 length equals 14 residues. Trimming removed 1 base at V and 7 bases at J, with 14 bases between. As to time point: pre-treatment baseline. Each bulk PBMC sample had around 360 ng DNA loaded. Libraries were prepared by immunoSEQ multiplex PCR; TCRdb keeps only in-frame clonotypes and omits some of them. The table has approximately 23,000 clones, about 90% seen once. J is TRBJ2-1 and V is TRBV30; no firm D call. The sample was blood, taken from a patient treated with checkpoint blockade. This TCR came from a human donor with melanoma. The chain's CDR3 is CAWSASPADNEQFF. CDR3 coding DNA: TGTGCCTGGAGTGCGTCCCCTGCGGATAATGAGCAGTTCTTC.